The 10 T cell receptor beta chains listed next were all sequenced from one sample in a study of tumor-infiltrating lymphocytes in primary liver carcinoma. Using a constant-region primer together with ProtoScript II reverse transcriptase, TCR beta cDNA was made from 500 to 650 ng of total RNA. A slightly modified ARM-PCR protocol with three nested multiplex PCR rounds produced these TCR beta libraries. Forward primers for TRBV1-TRBV30 and a C-beta reverse primer served the first two PCR rounds, at roughly 10 cycles each. One entry per CDR3 protein results from TCRdb running MiXCR on the multiplex PCR reads. The sample has 310,000 or so distinct CDR3 sequences, about 65% seen once; the top ten hold roughly 6%. Blood RNA originated from unsorted whole blood, with germline DNA additionally extracted. Sequenced input: peripheral blood. Source of these receptors: a man aged 40-50 years with primary liver carcinoma and hepatitis B virus infection.

At least ten counts were recorded for this clonotype. V gene TRBV6-2 or TRBV6-3 combines with J gene TRBJ2-5; D not resolved. The CDR3 is made up of 11 amino acids. Germline CDR1 and CDR2: MNHEY and SVGEGT. V was shortened by 5 bases and J by 3 bases, with 4 bases between the two germline ends. The CDR3 sequence: CASSNEETQYF. CDR3 bases: TGTGCCAGCAGTAACGAAGAGACCCAGTACTTC.

In this sample, this clonotype turned up a few times. The rearrangement joins TRBV28 to TRBJ1-3, with D possibly TRBD1 on 6 matching bases. V lost 5 bases and J lost 2, with 13 bases in between. Germline V gene data show CDR1 as MDHEN and CDR2 as SYDVKM. This CDR3 contains 15 residues. The CDR3 coding sequence is TGTGCCAGCAGTACCCCCGACAGGCCTGGAAACACCATATATTTT. It encodes CASSTPDRPGNTIYF.

The CDR3 sequence is CASSPCGESNDRQFF. Here the CDR3 DNA reads TGTGCCAGCAGCCCCTGTGGGGAGAGCAATGATCGGCAGTTCTTC. This chain links TRBV11-3 with TRBJ2-1; perhaps TRBD2 as D (5 bases). The CDR3 has 15 amino acids. V was shortened by 5 bases and J by 12 bases, with 23 bases between the two germline ends. Germline assignment: CDR1 SGHNT and CDR2 YENEEA.

The chain has TRBV7-9 and TRBJ1-2, with a tentative D call TRBD1 (5 bases). Germline V gives CDR1 SEHNR, CDR2 FQNEAQ (reference sequence). Trimming stripped 1 base from V and 2 bases from J, with 17 bases between. The CDR3 has 17 residues. The CDR3 sequence: CASSLGPMEGTNYGYTF. The CDR3, as DNA: TGTGCCAGCAGCTTAGGACCCATGGAGGGGACCAACTATGGCTACACCTTC.

Concerning this clonotype itself: Germline is not matched at one junction end, which may reflect a read error. V is TRBV11-2 and J is TRBJ1-4, with D hard to call. The CDR3 is 13 amino acids. Germline-derived CDR1 and CDR2 are SGHAT and FQNNGV. The CDR3 protein is CASSSLLSEKLFF. The DNA of the CDR3 is TGTGCTAGCAGCTCATTACTGAGTGAGAAACTGTTTTTT.

As regards this clonotype: Germline and junction disagree at one end, which may indicate a read error. This sequence joins TRBV6-1 and TRBJ2-2, with a tentative D call TRBD2 (5 bases). CDR3 size: 11 residues. CDR1 and CDR2 from the germline V gene are MNHNS and SASEGT. The CDR3 spells CAISDSGELLF. CDR3 bases: TGTGCCATCAGTGACTCCGGGGAGCTGCTTTTT.

The chain links TRBV11-1 to TRBJ2-7; possibly TRBD2 for D (5 bases). CDR1 and CDR2 (germline): SGHAT, FQDESV (reference sequence). The CDR3 spans 15 residues. Between the trimmed V and J ends, which lost 0 bases and 10 bases, there was a span of 19 bases. CDR3 residues: CASSLAGNYRCEQYF. As DNA, the CDR3 is TGTGCCAGCAGCTTAGCCGGGAACTATAGATGCGAACAGTACTTC.

This clonotype was found many times. J is TRBJ2-3 and V is TRBV29-1; TRBD1 agrees at 10 bases. V lost 3 bases to trimming and J lost 4 bases; unmatched junction nucleotides: 1. CDR3 length: 13 amino acids. Germline CDR1 reads SQVTM; CDR2 reads ANQGSEA. CDR3 DNA: TGCAGCGTTGAGGGACAGGGGCCAGATACGCAGTATTTT. The encoded protein is CSVEGQGPDTQYF.

Turning to this clonotype: The germline gene is not matched at one end of the junction; a read error may be the cause. The rearrangement links TRBV6-2 or TRBV6-3 to TRBJ2-5; no reliable D call. Germline loops: CDR1 MNHEY, CDR2 SVGEGT. CDR3 length: 16 amino acids. CDR3 coding DNA: TGTGCCAGCAGTTACTCTCGGGCAGAAAACCAAGGGACCCAGTACTTC. Protein sequence: CASSYSRAENQGTQYF.

This clonotype has just one count. The chain uses TRBV5-5 and TRBJ2-5; no firm D call. CDR3 length equals 14 residues. The germline gives CDR1 SGHKS, CDR2 YYEKEE (reference sequence). V was shortened by 4 bases and J by 3 bases, with 13 bases between the two germline ends. The CDR3 protein is CASSMRTSKETQYF. The CDR3 coding sequence is TGTGCCAGCAGCATGAGGACGAGCAAAGAGACCCAGTACTTC.